The entry that follows covers one T cell receptor (beta chain) sequence. Its cognate antigen is unknown. Using RNA transcripts as the source, TCR beta CDR3 regions were amplified. Researchers ran a first-round RT-PCR on the TCR CDR3 using the HTBI primer set. TCRdb reanalysed the multiplex PCR reads using MiXCR and keeps one entry per CDR3 protein. This table holds more than 150,000 distinct CDR3 sequences, 17% found once. V was clipped by 6 bases and J by 5 bases; unmatched bases: 8. CDR3 length: 14 amino acids. The record originates from a study of T cells in Graves' hyperthyroidism and ophthalmopathy. Aged 18 to 65, the patients had hyperthyroidism that was newly diagnosed and had lasted under 2 months. The PBMCs studied were ones that came from 9 to 10 ml fresh peripheral blood. Notes on the study in general: Patients with ophthalmopathy were separated from those with stable hyperthyroidism by a 13 V-J model.

The sample taken for sequencing was blood. This chain uses TRBV12-3 or TRBV12-4 with TRBJ2-3; 7 bases fit TRBD2. The clonotype comes from a woman between 45 and 60 years old with Graves' hyperthyroidism. DNA of the CDR3: TGTGCCAGCAGCCCTTGGGGGGGTAAAGATACGCAGTATTTT. Translated: CASSPWGGKDTQYF.